These 10 T cell receptor beta chains originate from one sample sequenced in a study of blood T cell repertoires in COVID-19. Assay: immunoSEQ multiplex PCR; the TCRdb copy retains only in-frame clones and omits some. The sample lists some 210,000 clones, around four fifths occurring once. Material: peripheral blood. The receptors originated from a human donor in a cohort sampled during active COVID-19.

This chain uses TRBV5-1 with TRBJ2-2; D is perhaps TRBD2 (5 bases). The germline CDR1 and CDR2 sequences are SGHRS and YFSETQ. The CDR3 runs 18 residues. V was pared by 5 bases and J by 2 bases, with 22 bases between. This CDR3 reads CASRLGGRAGLNTGELFF. CDR3 DNA: TGCGCCAGCAGGCTCGGAGGACGGGCCGGGCTCAACACCGGGGAGCTGTTTTTT.

The chain recombines TRBV10-3 with TRBJ2-3, with 9 nucleotides matching TRBD2. The CDR3 runs 13 residues. CDR1 and CDR2 from the germline V gene are ENHRY and SYGVKD. Losses at the gene ends were 9 bases for V and 3 bases for J; bases not matched to a gene: 4. The CDR3, as DNA: TGTGCCATTTCGACTAGCGGAACAGATACGCAGTATTTT. Its translation is CAISTSGTDTQYF.

This sequence joins TRBV7-9 and TRBJ2-1; possible D gene TRBD2, 5 bases. Trimming shortened V by 1 base and J by 2 bases, and 9 bases separated the two germline ends. Looked up from germline, CDR1 is SEHNR and CDR2 is FQNEAQ (reference sequence). There are 15 residues in the CDR3. CDR3 nucleotides: TGTGCCAGCAGCTTAGGAGGGAGTACCTACAATGAGCAGTTCTTC. Protein product: CASSLGGSTYNEQFF.

The genes are TRBV13 and TRBJ1-1, with TRBD1 matching 8 bases. The CDR3 sequence is 15 residues long. Germline V lookup: CDR1 PRHDT, CDR2 FYEKMQ (reference sequence). The V and J ends lost 5 bases and 3 bases, in that order; junction bases with no gene match: 8. The CDR3 sequence: CASSMPQGEYTEAFF. Written as DNA, the CDR3 is TGTGCCAGCAGCATGCCACAGGGGGAGTACACTGAAGCTTTCTTT.

The V gene is TRBV3-1 (or the pseudogene TRBV3-2), the J gene TRBJ2-2; maybe TRBD2 (6 bases). Germline-derived CDR1 and CDR2 are LGHDT and YNNKEL (reference sequence). The CDR3 is made up of 15 amino acids. V was pared by 7 bases and J by 1 base, with 13 bases between. CDR3 bases: TGTGCCAGCACCCCCGGGGGATGGAACACCGGGGAGCTGTTTTTT. Protein: CASTPGGWNTGELFF.

This chain connects TRBV5-1 to TRBJ1-3; 8 bases match TRBD1. The CDR3 is 16 residues long. The germline V gene has CDR1 SGHRS and CDR2 YFSETQ. Trimming at V came to 0 bases and at J to 3 bases, leaving 5 bases not matched to a gene. The CDR3 is CASSLAGTGGGNTIYF. The CDR3, as DNA: TGCGCCAGCAGCTTGGCCGGGACAGGCGGTGGAAACACCATATATTTT.

The rearrangement joins TRBV27 to TRBJ2-2; D possibly corresponds to TRBD1 (6 bases). CDR1 is MNHEY, CDR2 SMNVEV, per germline (reference sequence). CDR3 size: 15 residues. The V end lost 6 bases, the J end lost 0 bases, and 11 bases lay between the germline ends. The CDR3 DNA reads as TGTGCCAGCAGACAGTCAGGGGCGAACACCGGGGAGCTGTTTTTT. Its protein product is CASRQSGANTGELFF.

This clone was counted once. The chain employs TRBV6-5 and TRBJ2-5, with D uncertain. The CDR3 is 13 amino acids. V lost 5 bases and J lost 5, with 12 bases in between. Germline V gene data show CDR1 as MNHEY and CDR2 as SVGAGI. CDR3 sequence reads: CASSLSRVETQYF. Written as DNA, the CDR3 is TGTGCCAGCAGTCTCTCCCGGGTCGAGACCCAGTACTTC.

V and J are TRBV9 and TRBJ1-2; D call uncertain. Germline-derived CDR1 and CDR2 are SGDLS and YYNGEE. This CDR3 has 15 residues. V was cut by 3 bases and J by 2 bases, with 14 bases left in between. The CDR3 DNA sequence: TGTGCCAGCAGCGCCGGGGAACTCCAGAACTATGGCTACACCTTC. Translation: CASSAGELQNYGYTF. The full variable domain, completed using reference TRBV9 and TRBJ1-2, is DSGVTQTPKHLITATGQRVTLRCSPRSGDLSVYWYQQSLDQGLQFLIQYYNGEERAKGNILERFSAQQFPDLHSELNLSSLELGDSALYFCASSAGELQNYGYTFGSGTRLTVV.

The J gene is TRBJ2-4, the V gene TRBV5-1, with D possibly matching TRBD2 (6 bases). V was clipped by 8 bases and J by 0 bases, with 18 bases between them. Germline V gives CDR1 SGHRS, CDR2 YFSETQ. The CDR3 has 16 amino acids. CDR3 bases: TGCGCCAGTACCCCTGGCGGGGTACTAGCCAAAAACATTCAGTACTTC. Encoded protein: CASTPGGVLAKNIQYF.